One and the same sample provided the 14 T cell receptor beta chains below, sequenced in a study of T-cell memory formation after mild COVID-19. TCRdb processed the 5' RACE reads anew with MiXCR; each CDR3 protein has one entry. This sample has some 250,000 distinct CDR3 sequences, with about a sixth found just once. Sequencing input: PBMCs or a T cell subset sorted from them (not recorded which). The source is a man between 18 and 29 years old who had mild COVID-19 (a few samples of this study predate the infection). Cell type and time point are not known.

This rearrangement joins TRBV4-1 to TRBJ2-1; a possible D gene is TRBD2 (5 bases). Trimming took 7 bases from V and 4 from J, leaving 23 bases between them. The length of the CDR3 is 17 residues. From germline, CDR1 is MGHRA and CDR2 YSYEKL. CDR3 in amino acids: CASTPGRERSLYNEQFF. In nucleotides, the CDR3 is TGCGCCAGCACCCCGGGGAGAGAGCGCAGTCTGTACAATGAGCAGTTCTTC.

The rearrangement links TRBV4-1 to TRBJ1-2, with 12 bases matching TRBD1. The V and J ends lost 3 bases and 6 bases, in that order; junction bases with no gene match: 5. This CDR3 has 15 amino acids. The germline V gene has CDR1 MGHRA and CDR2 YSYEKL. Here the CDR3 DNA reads TGCGCCAGCAGCCAGCCGGGACAGGGGGCAAATGGCTACACCTTC. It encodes CASSQPGQGANGYTF.

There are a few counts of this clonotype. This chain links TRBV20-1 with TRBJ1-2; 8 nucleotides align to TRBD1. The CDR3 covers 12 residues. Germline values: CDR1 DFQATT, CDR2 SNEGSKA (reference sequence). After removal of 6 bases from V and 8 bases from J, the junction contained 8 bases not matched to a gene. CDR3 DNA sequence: TGCAGTGCCACCGGACAGGGTGAGGGCTACACCTTC. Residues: CSATGQGEGYTF.

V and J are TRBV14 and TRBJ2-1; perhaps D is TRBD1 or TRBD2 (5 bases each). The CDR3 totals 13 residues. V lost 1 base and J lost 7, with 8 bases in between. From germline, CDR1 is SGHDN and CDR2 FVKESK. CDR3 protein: CASSQARENEQFF. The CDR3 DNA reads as TGTGCCAGCAGCCAAGCCAGGGAGAATGAGCAGTTCTTC.

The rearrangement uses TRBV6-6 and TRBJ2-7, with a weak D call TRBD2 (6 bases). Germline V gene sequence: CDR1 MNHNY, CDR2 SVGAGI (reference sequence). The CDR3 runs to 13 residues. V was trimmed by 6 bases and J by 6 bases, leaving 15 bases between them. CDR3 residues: CASSGTLRGEQYF. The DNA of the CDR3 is TGTGCCAGCAGCGGGACTCTTAGGGGCGAGCAGTACTTC.

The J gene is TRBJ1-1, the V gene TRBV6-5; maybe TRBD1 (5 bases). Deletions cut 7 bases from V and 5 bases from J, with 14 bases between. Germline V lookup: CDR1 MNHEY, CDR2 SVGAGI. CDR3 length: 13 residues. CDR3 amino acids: CASTTGAWTEAFF. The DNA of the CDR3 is TGTGCCAGCACCACCGGGGCATGGACTGAAGCTTTCTTT.

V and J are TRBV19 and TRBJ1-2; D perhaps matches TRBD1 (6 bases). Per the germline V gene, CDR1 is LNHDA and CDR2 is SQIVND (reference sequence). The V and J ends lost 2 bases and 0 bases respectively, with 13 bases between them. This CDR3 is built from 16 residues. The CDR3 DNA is TGTGCCAGTAGTATATCCAGGGGCACATCTAACTATGGCTACACCTTC. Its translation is CASSISRGTSNYGYTF.

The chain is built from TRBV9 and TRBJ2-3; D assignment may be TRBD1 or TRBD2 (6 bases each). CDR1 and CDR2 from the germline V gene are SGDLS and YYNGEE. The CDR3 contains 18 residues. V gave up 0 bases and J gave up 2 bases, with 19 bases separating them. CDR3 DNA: TGTGCCAGCAGCGTAGTTGGGGGAGTCCCGGGGGCCACAGATACGCAGTATTTT. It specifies CASSVVGGVPGATDTQYF.

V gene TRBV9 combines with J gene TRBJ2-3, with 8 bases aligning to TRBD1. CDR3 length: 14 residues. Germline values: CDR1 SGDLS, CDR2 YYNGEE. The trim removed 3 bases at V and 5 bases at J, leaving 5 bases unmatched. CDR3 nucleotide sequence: TGTGCCAGCAGCGCCGGACAGGGACAAGATACGCAGTATTTT. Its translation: CASSAGQGQDTQYF. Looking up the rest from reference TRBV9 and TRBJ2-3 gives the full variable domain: DSGVTQTPKHLITATGQRVTLRCSPRSGDLSVYWYQQSLDQGLQFLIQYYNGEERAKGNILERFSAQQFPDLHSELNLSSLELGDSALYFCASSAGQGQDTQYFGPGTRLTVL.

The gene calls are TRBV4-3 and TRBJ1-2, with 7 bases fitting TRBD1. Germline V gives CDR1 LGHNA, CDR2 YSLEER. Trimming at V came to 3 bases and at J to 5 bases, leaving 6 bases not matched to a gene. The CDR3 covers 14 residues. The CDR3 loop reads CASSQMDRKYGYTF. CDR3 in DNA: TGCGCCAGCAGCCAGATGGACAGGAAGTATGGCTACACCTTC.

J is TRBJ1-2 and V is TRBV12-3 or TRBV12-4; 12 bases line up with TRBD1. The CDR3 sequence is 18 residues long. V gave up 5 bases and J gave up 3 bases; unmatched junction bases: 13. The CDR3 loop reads CASSRTGTGGLSYYGYTF. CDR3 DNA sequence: TGTGCCAGCAGTAGAACCGGGACAGGGGGCCTTTCATACTATGGCTACACCTTC.

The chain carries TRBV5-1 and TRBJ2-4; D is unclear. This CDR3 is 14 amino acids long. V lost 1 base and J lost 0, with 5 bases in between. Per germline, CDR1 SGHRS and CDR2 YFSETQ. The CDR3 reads CASSLTVAKNIQYF. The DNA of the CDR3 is TGCGCCAGCAGCTTGACGGTAGCCAAAAACATTCAGTACTTC.

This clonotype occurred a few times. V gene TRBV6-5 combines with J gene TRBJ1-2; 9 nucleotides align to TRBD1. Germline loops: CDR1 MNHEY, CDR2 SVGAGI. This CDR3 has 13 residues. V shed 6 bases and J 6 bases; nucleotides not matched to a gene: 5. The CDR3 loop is CASSQTGGNGYTF. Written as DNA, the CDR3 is TGTGCCAGCAGCCAGACAGGGGGGAATGGCTACACCTTC.

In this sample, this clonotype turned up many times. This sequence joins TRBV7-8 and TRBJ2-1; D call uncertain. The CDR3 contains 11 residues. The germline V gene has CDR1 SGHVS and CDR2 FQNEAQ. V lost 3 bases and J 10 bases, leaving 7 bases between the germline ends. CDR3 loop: CASSLVFEQFF. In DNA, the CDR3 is TGTGCCAGCAGCTTGGTCTTCGAGCAGTTCTTC.